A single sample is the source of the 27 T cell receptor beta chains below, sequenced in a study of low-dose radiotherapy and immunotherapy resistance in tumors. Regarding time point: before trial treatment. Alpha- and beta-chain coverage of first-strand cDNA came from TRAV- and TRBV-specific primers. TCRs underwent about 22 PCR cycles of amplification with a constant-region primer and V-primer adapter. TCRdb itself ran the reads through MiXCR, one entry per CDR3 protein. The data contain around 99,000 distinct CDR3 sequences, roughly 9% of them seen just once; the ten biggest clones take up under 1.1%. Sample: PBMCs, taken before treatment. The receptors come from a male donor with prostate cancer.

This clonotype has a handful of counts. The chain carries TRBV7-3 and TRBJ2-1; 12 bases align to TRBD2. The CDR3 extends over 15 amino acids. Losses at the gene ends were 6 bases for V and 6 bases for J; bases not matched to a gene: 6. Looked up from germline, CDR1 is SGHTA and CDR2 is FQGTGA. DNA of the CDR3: TGTGCCAGCAGTACCGGACTAGCGGGGTTCAATGAGCAGTTCTTC. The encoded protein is CASSTGLAGFNEQFF.

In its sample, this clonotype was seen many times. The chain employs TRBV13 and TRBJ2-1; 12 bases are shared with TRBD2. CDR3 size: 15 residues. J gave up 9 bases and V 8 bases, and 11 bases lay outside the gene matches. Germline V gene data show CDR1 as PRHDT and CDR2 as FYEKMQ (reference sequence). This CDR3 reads CASGTTSGRFFEQFF. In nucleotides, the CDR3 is TGTGCCAGCGGTACGACTAGCGGGAGATTTTTTGAGCAGTTCTTC.

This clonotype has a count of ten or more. CDR3 loop: CASSLALAGVFDEQFF. The CDR3 DNA reads as TGTGCCAGCAGCTTGGCGCTAGCGGGAGTTTTTGATGAGCAGTTCTTC. The rearrangement uses TRBV7-9 and TRBJ2-1; 10 positions match TRBD2. There are 16 residues in the CDR3. Trimming at V came to 3 bases and at J to 8 bases, leaving 10 bases not matched to a gene. The germline V gene has CDR1 SEHNR and CDR2 FQNEAQ (reference sequence).

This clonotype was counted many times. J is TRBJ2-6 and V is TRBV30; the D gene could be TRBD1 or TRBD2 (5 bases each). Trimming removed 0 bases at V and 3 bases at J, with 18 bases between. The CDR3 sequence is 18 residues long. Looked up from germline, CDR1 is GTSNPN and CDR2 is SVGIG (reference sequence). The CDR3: CAWSVLGAGSSGANVLTF. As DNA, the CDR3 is TGTGCCTGGAGTGTACTAGGGGCAGGGAGTAGTGGGGCCAACGTCCTGACTTTC.

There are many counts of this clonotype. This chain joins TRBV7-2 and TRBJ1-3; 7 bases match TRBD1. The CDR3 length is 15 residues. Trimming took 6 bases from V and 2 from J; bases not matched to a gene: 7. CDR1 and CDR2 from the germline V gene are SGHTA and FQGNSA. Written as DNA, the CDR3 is TGTGCCAGCAGAGCGAGACAGGGTCCTGGAAACACCATATATTTT. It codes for CASRARQGPGNTIYF.

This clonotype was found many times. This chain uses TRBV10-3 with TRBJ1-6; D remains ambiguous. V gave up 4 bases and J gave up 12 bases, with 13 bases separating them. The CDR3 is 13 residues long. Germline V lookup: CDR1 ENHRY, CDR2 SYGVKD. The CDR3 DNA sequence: TGTGCCATCAGTGTTGACGGGAGCGGACCCCTCCACTTT. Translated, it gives CAISVDGSGPLHF.

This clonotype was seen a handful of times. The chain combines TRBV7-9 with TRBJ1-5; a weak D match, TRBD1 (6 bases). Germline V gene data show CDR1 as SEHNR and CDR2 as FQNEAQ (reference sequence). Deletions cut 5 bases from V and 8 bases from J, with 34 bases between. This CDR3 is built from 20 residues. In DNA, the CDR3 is TGTGCCAGCAGCCGTAGCGGGGGCCGCGGGGCAACGACAAAGGCGGAGCCCCAGCATTTT. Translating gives CASSRSGGRGATTKAEPQHF.

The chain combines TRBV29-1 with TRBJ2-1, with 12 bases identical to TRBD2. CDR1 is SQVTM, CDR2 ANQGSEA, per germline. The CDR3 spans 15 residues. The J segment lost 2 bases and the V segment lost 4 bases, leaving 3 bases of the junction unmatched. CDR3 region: CSVGLAGEPYNEQFF. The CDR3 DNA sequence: TGCAGCGTTGGACTAGCGGGGGAGCCCTACAATGAGCAGTTCTTC.

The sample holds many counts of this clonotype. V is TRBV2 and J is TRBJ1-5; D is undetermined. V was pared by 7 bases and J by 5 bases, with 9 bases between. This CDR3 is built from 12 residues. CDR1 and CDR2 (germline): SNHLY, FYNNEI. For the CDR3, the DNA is TGTGCCAGCAATTCGGACTATCAGCCCCAGCATTTT. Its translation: CASNSDYQPQHF.

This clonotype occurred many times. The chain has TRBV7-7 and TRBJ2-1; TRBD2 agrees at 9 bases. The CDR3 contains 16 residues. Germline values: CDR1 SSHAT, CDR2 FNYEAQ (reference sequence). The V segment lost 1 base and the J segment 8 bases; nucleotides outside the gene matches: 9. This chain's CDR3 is CASSLEAGGGFDEQFF. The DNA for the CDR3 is TGTGCCAGCAGCTTAGAGGCGGGAGGGGGGTTCGATGAGCAGTTCTTC.

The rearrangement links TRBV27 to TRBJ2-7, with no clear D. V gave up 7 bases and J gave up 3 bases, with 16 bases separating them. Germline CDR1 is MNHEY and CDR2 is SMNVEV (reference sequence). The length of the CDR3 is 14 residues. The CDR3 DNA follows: TGTGCCAGCAAGCTCGGAAACGCGATCTACGAGCAGTACTTC. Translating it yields CASKLGNAIYEQYF.

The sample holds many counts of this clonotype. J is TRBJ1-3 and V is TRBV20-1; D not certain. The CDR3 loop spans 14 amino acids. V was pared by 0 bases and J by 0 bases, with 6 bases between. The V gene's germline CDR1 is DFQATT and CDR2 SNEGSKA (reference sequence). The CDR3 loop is CSARDGHSGNTIYF. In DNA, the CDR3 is TGCAGTGCTAGAGACGGGCACTCTGGAAACACCATATATTTT.

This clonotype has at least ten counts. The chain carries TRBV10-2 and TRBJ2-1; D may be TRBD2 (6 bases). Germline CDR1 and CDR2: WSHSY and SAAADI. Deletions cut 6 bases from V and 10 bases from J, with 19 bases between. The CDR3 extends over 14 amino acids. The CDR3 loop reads CASRGDWQRGEQFF. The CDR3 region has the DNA TGCGCCAGCAGGGGGGACTGGCAACGGGGAGAGCAGTTCTTC.

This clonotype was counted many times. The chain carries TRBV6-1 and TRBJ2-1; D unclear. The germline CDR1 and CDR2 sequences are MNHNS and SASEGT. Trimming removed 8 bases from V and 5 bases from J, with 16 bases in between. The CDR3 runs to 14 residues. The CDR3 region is CASGKRVGNNEQFF. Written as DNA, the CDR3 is TGTGCCAGCGGGAAAAGGGTGGGCAACAATGAGCAGTTCTTC.

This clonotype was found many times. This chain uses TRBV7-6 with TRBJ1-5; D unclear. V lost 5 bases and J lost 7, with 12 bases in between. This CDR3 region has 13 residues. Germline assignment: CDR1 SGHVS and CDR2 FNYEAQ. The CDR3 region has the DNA TGTGCCAGCAGCCCTTACGTCGGCCAGCCCCAGCATTTT. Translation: CASSPYVGQPQHF. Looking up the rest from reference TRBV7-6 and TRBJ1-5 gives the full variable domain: GAGVSQSPRYKVTKRGQDVALRCDPISGHVSLYWYRQALGQGPEFLTYFNYEAQQDKSGLPNDRFSAERPEGSISTLTIQRTEQRDSAMYRCASSPYVGQPQHFGDGTRLSIL.

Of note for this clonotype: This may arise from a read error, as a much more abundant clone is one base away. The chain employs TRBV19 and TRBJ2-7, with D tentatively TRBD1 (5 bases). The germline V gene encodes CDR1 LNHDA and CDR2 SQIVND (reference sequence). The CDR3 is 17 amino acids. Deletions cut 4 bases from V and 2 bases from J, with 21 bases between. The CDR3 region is CASSNQHFKIGAYEQYF. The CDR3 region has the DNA TGTGCCAGTAGTAACCAACATTTTAAGATAGGGGCCTACGAGCAGTACTTC.

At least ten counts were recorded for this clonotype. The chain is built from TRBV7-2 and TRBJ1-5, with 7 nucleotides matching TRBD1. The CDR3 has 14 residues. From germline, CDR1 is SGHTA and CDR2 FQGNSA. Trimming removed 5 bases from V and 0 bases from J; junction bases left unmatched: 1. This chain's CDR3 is CASSDRDSNQPQHF. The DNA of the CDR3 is TGTGCCAGCAGCGACAGGGATAGCAATCAGCCCCAGCATTTT. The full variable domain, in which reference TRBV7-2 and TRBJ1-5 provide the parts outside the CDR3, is GAGVSQSPSNKVTEKGKDVELRCDPISGHTALYWYRQSLGQGLEFLIYFQGNSAPDKSGLPSDRFSAERTGGSVSTLTIQRTQQEDSAVYLCASSDRDSNQPQHFGDGTRLSIL.

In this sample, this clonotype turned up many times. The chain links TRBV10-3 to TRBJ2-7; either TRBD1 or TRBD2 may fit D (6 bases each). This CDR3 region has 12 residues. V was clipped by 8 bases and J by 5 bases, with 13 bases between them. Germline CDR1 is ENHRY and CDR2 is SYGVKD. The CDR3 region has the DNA TGTGCCATCCGTCGGGGGCCTGACGAGCAGTACTTC. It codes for CAIRRGPDEQYF.

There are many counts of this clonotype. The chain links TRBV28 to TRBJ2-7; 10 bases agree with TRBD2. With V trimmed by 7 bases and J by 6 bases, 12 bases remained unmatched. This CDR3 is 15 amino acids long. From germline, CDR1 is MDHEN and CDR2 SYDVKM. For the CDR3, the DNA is TGTGCCAGCATCCGGAGCGGGAGGGCCTTCCCCGAGCAGTACTTC. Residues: CASIRSGRAFPEQYF.

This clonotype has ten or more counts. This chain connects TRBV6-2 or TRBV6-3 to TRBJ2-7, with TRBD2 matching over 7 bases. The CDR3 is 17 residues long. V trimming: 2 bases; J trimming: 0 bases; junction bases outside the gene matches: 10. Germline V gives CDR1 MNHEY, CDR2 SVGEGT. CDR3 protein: CASSYPTSGVSSYEQYF. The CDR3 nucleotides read TGTGCCAGCAGTTACCCCACCAGCGGGGTTAGCTCCTACGAGCAGTACTTC.

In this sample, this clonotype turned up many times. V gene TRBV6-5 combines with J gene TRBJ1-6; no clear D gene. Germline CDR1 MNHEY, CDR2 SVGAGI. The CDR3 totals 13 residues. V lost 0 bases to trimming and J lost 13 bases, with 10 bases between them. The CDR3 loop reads CASSYSRTYPLHF. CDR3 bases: TGTGCCAGCAGTTACTCCCGGACGTATCCCCTCCACTTT.

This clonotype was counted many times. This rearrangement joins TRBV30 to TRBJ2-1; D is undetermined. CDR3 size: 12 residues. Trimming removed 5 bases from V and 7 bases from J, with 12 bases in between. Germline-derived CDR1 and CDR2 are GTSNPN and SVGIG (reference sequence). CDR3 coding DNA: TGTGCCTGGGAATTAGGACGGAATGAGCAGTTCTTC. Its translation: CAWELGRNEQFF.

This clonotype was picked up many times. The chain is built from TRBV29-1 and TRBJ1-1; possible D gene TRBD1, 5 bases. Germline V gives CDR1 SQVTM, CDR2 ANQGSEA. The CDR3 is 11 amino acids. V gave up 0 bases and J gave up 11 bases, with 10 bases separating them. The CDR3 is CSVEDPGLAFF. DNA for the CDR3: TGCAGCGTTGAAGATCCAGGGCTGGCTTTCTTT.

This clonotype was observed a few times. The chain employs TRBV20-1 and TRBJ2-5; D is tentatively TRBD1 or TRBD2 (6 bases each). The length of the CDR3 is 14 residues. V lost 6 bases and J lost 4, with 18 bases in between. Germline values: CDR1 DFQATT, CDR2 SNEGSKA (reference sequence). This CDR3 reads CSAVRYGGRETQYF. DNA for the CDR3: TGCAGTGCAGTCCGGTACGGGGGCAGAGAGACCCAGTACTTC.

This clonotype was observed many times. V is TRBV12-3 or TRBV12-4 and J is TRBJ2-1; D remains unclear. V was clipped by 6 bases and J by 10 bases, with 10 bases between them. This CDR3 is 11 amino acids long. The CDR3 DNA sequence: TGTGCCAGCAGCTTTCTACAGGAGCAGTTCTTC. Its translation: CASSFLQEQFF.

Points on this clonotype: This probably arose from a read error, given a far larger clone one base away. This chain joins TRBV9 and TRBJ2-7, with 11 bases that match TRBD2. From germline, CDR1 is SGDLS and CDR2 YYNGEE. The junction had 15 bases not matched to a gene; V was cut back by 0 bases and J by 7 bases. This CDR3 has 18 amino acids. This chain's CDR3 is CASSVVASGGSSYNEQYF. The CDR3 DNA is TGTGCCAGCAGCGTAGTCGCTAGCGGGGGGAGCTCCTACAATGAGCAGTACTTC. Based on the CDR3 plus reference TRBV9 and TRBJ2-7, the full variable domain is DSGVTQTPKHLITATGQRVTLRCSPRSGDLSVYWYQQSLDQGLQFLIQYYNGEERAKGNILERFSAQQFPDLHSELNLSSLELGDSALYFCASSVVASGGSSYNEQYFGPGTRLTVT.

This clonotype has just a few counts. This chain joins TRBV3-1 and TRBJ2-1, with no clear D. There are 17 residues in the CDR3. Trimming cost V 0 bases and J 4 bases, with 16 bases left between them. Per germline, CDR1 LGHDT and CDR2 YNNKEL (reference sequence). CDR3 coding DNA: TGTGCCAGCAGCCAAGATAAGGCGTATGCGGTGTACAATGAGCAGTTCTTC. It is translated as CASSQDKAYAVYNEQFF.